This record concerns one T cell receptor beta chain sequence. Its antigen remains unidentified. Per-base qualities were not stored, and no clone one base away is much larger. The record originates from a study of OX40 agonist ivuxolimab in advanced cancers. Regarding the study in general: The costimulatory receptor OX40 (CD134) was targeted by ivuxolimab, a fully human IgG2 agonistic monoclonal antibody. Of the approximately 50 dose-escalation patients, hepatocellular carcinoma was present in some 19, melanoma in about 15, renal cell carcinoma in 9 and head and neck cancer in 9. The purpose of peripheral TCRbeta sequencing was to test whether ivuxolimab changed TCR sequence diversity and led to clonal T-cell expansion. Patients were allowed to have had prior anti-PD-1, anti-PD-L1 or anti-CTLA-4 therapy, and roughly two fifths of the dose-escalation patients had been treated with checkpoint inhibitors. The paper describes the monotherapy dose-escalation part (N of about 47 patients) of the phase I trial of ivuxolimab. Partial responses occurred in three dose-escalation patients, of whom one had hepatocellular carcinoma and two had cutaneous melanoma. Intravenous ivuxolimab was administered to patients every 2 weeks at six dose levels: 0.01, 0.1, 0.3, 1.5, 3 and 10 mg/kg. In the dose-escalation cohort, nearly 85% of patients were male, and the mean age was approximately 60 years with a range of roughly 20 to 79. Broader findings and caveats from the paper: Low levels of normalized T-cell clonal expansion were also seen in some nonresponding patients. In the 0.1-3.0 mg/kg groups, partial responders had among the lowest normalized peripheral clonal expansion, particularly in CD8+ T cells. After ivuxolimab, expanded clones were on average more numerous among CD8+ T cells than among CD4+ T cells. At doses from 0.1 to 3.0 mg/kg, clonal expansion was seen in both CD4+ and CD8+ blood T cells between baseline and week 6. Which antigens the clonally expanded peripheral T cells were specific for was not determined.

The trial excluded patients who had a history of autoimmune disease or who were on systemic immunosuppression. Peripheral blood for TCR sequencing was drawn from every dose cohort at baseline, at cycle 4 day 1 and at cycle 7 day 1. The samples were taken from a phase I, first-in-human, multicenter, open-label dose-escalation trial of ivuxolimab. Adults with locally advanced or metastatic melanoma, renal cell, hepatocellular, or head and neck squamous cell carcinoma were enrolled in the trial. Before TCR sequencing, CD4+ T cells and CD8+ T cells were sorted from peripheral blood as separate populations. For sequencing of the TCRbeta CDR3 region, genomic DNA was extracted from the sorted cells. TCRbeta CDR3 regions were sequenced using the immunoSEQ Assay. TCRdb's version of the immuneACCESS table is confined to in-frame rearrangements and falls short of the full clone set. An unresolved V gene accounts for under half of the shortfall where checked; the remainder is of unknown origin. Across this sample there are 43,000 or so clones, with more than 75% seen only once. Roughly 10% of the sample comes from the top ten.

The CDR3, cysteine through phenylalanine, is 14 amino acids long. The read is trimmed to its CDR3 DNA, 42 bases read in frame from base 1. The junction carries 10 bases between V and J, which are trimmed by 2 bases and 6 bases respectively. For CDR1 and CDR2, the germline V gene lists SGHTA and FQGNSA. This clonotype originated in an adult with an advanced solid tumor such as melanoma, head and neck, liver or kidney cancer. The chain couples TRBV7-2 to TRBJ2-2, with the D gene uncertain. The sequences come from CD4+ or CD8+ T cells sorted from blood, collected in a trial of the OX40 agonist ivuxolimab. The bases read TGTGCCAGCAGCTTATTGGTCCTGTCCGGGGAGCTGTTTTTT. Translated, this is CASSLLVLSGELFF.